The rows below give T cell receptor beta chains drawn from one sample of a study of T cell clonotyping in hematopoietic cell transplantation. Method: immunoSEQ multiplex PCR; TCRdb's copy keeps in-frame clones and lacks some. The table includes approximately 13,000 clones, approximately 83% detected once. The sample was PBMCs, taken 100 days after allogeneic stem cell transplant. The receptors shown here come from a female patient aged 35 to 55 who had an allogeneic stem cell transplant from a related donor, so T cells may come from the graft donor. Some clones in this sample may be carry-over from other donors' samples. The conserved cysteine and the conserved F or W are not part of the CDR3 here.

v_call | cdr3_aa
TRBV4-1 | ASSQGRGLWTEAF
TRBV11-2 | ASSLDPRGRPKVQETQY
TRBV27 | ASSFRTGGGETQY
TRBV5-6 | ASTNLGETYEQY
TRBV4-1 | ASSQESLAGEETQY
TRBV27 | ASSLTRVNNEQF
TRBV30 | AWSAGLAGALVDEQF
TRBV30 | AWRSMDNSPLH
TRBV6-5 | ASSYSASLGGNEQF
TRBV28 | ASNEPGQGNYGYT
TRBV28 | ASSLGGGAYEQY
TRBV15 | ATSREVRLSSYNEQF
TRBV6-6 | ATWQGGEQY
TRBV30 | AWNSLNTEAF
TRBV21-1 | ASSSQRAYEQY
TRBV27 | ASSLVPLNTEAF
TRBV29-1 | SVRTGNTEAF
TRBV5-6 | ASRSSSGQGRFYEQY
TRBV4-2 | ASSQDRLLPEQY
TRBV11-2 | ASSLGGIAGANVLT
TRBV6-6 | ASSSPFGGTEKLF
TRBV30 | AWMVSPNTEAF
TRBV25-1 | ASSIRTDEQF
TRBV30 | AWSTGVIYGYT
TRBV25-1 | ASSEWGRGGEKLF
TRBV6-5 | ASSYRSAYGYT
TRBV6-5 | ASHPGPLNPQY
TRBV5-6 | ASSRGGQGVLGYT
TRBV19 | ASRGVKGKVNEQF
TRBV6-5 | ASSYSYSGVTEAF
TRBV9 | ASSSTPHPQETQY
TRBV6-6 | ASSPLNWNTEAF
TRBV29-1 | SFVGQIYEQY